The entry below describes one TCR beta chain. These data originate in a study of blood T cell repertoires in COVID-19. Study at large: Sources were T cells, B-cell-depleted T cells, or PBMCs; the material itself was cDNA or gDNA.

The age range of participants was about 18 to 100 years, with residence in more than 20 US areas. Cohort 3 recovery required two negative PCRs, clearance, or symptom resolution. Libraries were prepared by immunoSEQ multiplex PCR; TCRdb keeps only in-frame clonotypes and omits some of them. The table has under 300,000 clones, around 87% seen once. The CDR3 is 15 residues long. V lost 2 bases and J lost 4, with 16 bases in between. The germline V gene has CDR1 SGHKS and CDR2 YYEKEE (reference sequence). Sequencing used PBMCs or T cells enriched from blood (not recorded which). The V gene is TRBV5-5, the J gene TRBJ2-7, with D maybe TRBD2 (5 bases). The receptor was isolated from a woman in her 50s who had recovered from COVID-19. This CDR3 reads CASSFGPRGKYEQYF. As DNA, the CDR3 is TGTGCCAGCAGCTTCGGTCCTCGGGGAAAGTACGAGCAGTACTTC.